The 28 T cell receptor beta chains below were found in one sample sequenced in a study of regulatory T cells in long-lasting Graves disease. Building the TCR beta libraries relied on iRepertoire HTBI primers, and CDR3 regions underwent Arm-PCR. TCRdb recomputed calls from the multiplex PCR reads with MiXCR, one row per CDR3 protein. Here the sample spans fewer than 400,000 distinct CDR3 sequences, over 15% being singletons. Time point defined: newly diagnosed GD, antithyroid drugs for less than 3 months. Isolated PBMC RNA provided the starting material for the TCR library. The source was peripheral blood mononuclear cells (PBMCs), collected at new diagnosis, from a patient treated with antithyroid drugs. All receptors come from a female donor with Graves disease.

This clonotype has just a few counts. The CDR3 DNA reads TGCGCCAGCAGTGCACGAATTGGGAACACTGAAGCTTTCTTT. Translation gives CASSARIGNTEAFF. V usage is TRBV10-2 and J usage is TRBJ1-1; D gene ambiguous. V was trimmed by 4 bases and J by 1 base, leaving 10 bases between them. The CDR3 contains 14 residues. The germline CDR1 and CDR2 sequences are WSHSY and SAAADI.

This clonotype was seen repeatedly, ten times or more. The chain joins TRBV12-3 or TRBV12-4 to TRBJ2-5; 8 bases fit TRBD1. The V segment lost 6 bases and the J segment 4 bases; nucleotides outside the gene matches: 4. The CDR3 is 13 residues long. CDR3 region: CASRAGGVETQYF. The CDR3 nucleotides are TGTGCCAGCAGGGCAGGGGGCGTAGAGACCCAGTACTTC.

Notes on this clonotype: A single base separates this from a much larger clone, so it may be a read error. V is TRBV6-1 and J is TRBJ1-5, with D perhaps TRBD1 (6 bases). Germline loops: CDR1 MNHNS, CDR2 SASEGT. This CDR3 contains 13 residues. The CDR3 bases are TGTTCCAGCAGTGAAGTGGGGGGCCAGCCCCAGCATTTT. It encodes CSSSEVGGQPQHF.

This clonotype was seen ten or more times. The V call is TRBV2, the J call TRBJ2-7; 9 bases line up with TRBD2. The germline CDR1 and CDR2 sequences are SNHLY and FYNNEI. The J segment lost 1 base and the V segment lost 1 base, leaving 2 bases of the junction unmatched. CDR3 length: 15 residues. The CDR3 is CASSEVSGSSYEQYF. The CDR3 region has the DNA TGTGCCAGCAGTGAAGTTAGCGGGAGTTCCTACGAGCAGTACTTC.

The chain employs TRBV6-1 and TRBJ2-7; tentatively, D is TRBD2 (5 bases). Germline CDR1 MNHNS, CDR2 SASEGT. Trimming removed 8 bases at V and 5 bases at J, with 10 bases between. The CDR3 runs to 11 residues. This CDR3 is CASYSRDEQYF. The CDR3 DNA is TGTGCCAGCTATTCGCGGGACGAGCAGTACTTC.

The table lists this clonotype with a few counts. V is TRBV2 and J is TRBJ2-1, with D perhaps matching TRBD1 (7 bases). CDR3 length: 14 residues. Per germline, CDR1 SNHLY and CDR2 FYNNEI. With 7 bases removed from V and 2 bases from J, the gap between germline ends came to 12 bases. The CDR3 loop is CASKDREAYNEQFF. Here the CDR3 DNA reads TGTGCCAGCAAAGACAGGGAGGCCTACAATGAGCAGTTCTTC.

This clonotype occurred many times. V gene TRBV12-5 combines with J gene TRBJ1-5, with D hard to call. CDR1 is LGHNT, CDR2 FRNRAP, per germline. The CDR3 contains 14 residues. V was clipped by 1 base and J by 3 bases, with 7 bases between them. Here the CDR3 reads CASGLGGPNQPQHF. DNA for the CDR3: TGTGCTAGTGGTTTGGGGGGTCCCAATCAGCCCCAGCATTTT.

The sample holds many counts of this clonotype. CDR3 in amino acids: CAWKWAGANVLTF. In nucleotides, the CDR3 is TGTGCCTGGAAGTGGGCTGGGGCCAACGTCCTGACTTTC. V gene TRBV30 combines with J gene TRBJ2-6; the D is unclear. Germline CDR1 reads GTSNPN; CDR2 reads SVGIG (reference sequence). Trimming shortened V by 4 bases and J by 2 bases, and 6 bases separated the two germline ends. The CDR3 runs to 13 residues. The full variable domain, its missing parts supplied by reference TRBV30 and TRBJ2-6, is SQTIHQWPATLVQPVGSPLSLECTVEGTSNPNLYWYRQAAGRGLQLLFYSVGIGQISSEVPQNLSASRPQDRQFILSSKKLLLSDSGFYLCAWKWAGANVLTFGAGSRLTVL.

This clonotype was recorded at least ten times. The V call is TRBV7-2, the J call TRBJ1-4; weak D call: TRBD1 (5 bases). The germline gives CDR1 SGHTA, CDR2 FQGNSA. V lost 2 bases and J lost 8, with 15 bases in between. The CDR3 is made up of 15 amino acids. CDR3 sequence reads: CASSLLKGSGEKLFF. The CDR3 DNA is TGTGCCAGCAGCTTATTGAAGGGGAGTGGAGAAAAACTGTTTTTT.

This clonotype showed up many times. V is TRBV14 and J is TRBJ2-2, with D uncertain. Between the trimmed V and J ends, which lost 3 bases and 2 bases, there was a span of 10 bases. CDR3 size: 15 residues. Per the germline V gene, CDR1 is SGHDN and CDR2 is FVKESK. CDR3 residues: CASSHKTPNTGELFF. Written as DNA, the CDR3 is TGTGCCAGCAGCCACAAGACACCTAACACCGGGGAGCTGTTTTTT.

The CDR3 sequence: CASSGLNTGTANEQFF. In nucleotides, the CDR3 is TGCGCCAGCAGTGGCCTCAACACCGGGACAGCTAATGAGCAGTTCTTC. The chain joins TRBV10-1 to TRBJ2-1; TRBD1 agrees at 7 bases. Trimming took 4 bases from V and 7 from J; bases not matched to a gene: 13. The CDR3 contains 16 residues. CDR1 WNHNN and CDR2 SYGVQD come from the germline V gene (reference sequence).

The chain links TRBV27 to TRBJ1-1; D ambiguous. The CDR3 is 15 amino acids. Germline V CDR1 and CDR2: MNHEY, SMNVEV (reference sequence). V lost 2 bases and J lost 0, with 10 bases in between. CDR3 in amino acids: CASSLESRVNTEAFF. CDR3 DNA sequence: TGTGCCAGCAGTTTAGAAAGCAGAGTGAACACTGAAGCTTTCTTT.

Comments on this clonotype: A much larger clone is a single base away; this may be a read error. This chain links TRBV20-1 with TRBJ1-4; D gene ambiguous. Germline CDR1 and CDR2: DFQATT and SNEGSKA (reference sequence). V dropped 2 bases and J dropped 8 bases, with 15 bases sitting between them. This CDR3 spans 14 amino acids. CDR3 nucleotide sequence: TGCAGTGCTAGAAATCGGCTGATCGGAGAAAAACTGTTTTTT. Its protein is CSARNRLIGEKLFF.

This sequence joins TRBV5-1 and TRBJ2-1, with D possibly being TRBD1 (6 bases). The V end was cut by 0 bases, the J end by 8 bases, with 15 bases between. This CDR3 is 15 amino acids long. Per germline, CDR1 SGHRS and CDR2 YFSETQ. CDR3 amino acids: CASSLEGVGSYEQFF. The CDR3 coding sequence is TGCGCCAGCAGCTTGGAGGGGGTAGGTTCGTATGAGCAGTTCTTC.

In its sample, this clonotype was seen many times. The rearrangement links TRBV24-1 to TRBJ2-1; D ambiguous. The germline V and J ends were trimmed by 4 bases and 8 bases, with 17 bases remaining between them. The CDR3 runs to 15 residues. Looked up from germline, CDR1 is KGHDR and CDR2 is SFDVKD. The CDR3 reads CATSEAWEPWDEQFF. The DNA for the CDR3 is TGTGCCACCAGTGAGGCCTGGGAACCCTGGGATGAGCAGTTCTTC.

This rearrangement joins TRBV12-3 or TRBV12-4 to TRBJ2-7; 7 nucleotides agree with TRBD2. Germline trimming cut 4 bases from V and 4 bases from J; bases unmatched to any gene: 13. This CDR3 is built from 16 residues. CDR3 protein: CASSSHRYRGGYEQYF. CDR3 bases: TGTGCCAGCAGTTCTCATAGGTACCGCGGGGGATACGAGCAGTACTTC.

This clonotype appeared many times. The chain has TRBV19 and TRBJ1-5; TRBD1 might be the D (6 bases). The V gene lost 3 bases and the J gene lost 0 bases, with 18 bases spanning the gap. The V gene's germline CDR1 is LNHDA and CDR2 SQIVND (reference sequence). The CDR3 runs to 18 residues. CDR3 DNA: TGTGCCAGTAGTATGGGGACATATGGTCAATATAGCAATCAGCCCCAGCATTTT. Translating it yields CASSMGTYGQYSNQPQHF.

This rearrangement joins TRBV14 to TRBJ2-7, with D uncertain. Per germline, CDR1 SGHDN and CDR2 FVKESK. Trimming took 1 base from V and 2 from J, leaving 6 bases between them. This CDR3 spans 13 amino acids. The CDR3 protein is CASSQVAAYEQYF. In DNA form, the CDR3 reads TGTGCCAGCAGCCAAGTGGCAGCCTACGAGCAGTACTTC.

This clonotype has ten or more counts. The chain couples TRBV6-1 to TRBJ1-1; 8 bases agree with TRBD1. The junction had 4 bases not matched to a gene; V was cut back by 6 bases and J by 4 bases. There are 13 residues in the CDR3. Germline V gene sequence: CDR1 MNHNS, CDR2 SASEGT. The CDR3 nucleotides read TGTGCCAGCAGGGTCACAGGGGGCACTGAAGCTTTCTTT. The encoded protein is CASRVTGGTEAFF.

Details on this clonotype: A much bigger clone sits one base away, suggesting this may be a read error. The chain links TRBV6-2 or TRBV6-3 to TRBJ1-2; possibly TRBD1 for D (6 bases). Germline CDR1 MNHEY, CDR2 SVGEGT. The CDR3 contains 13 residues. As DNA, the CDR3 is TGTGCCACAGCTCCCGAGGGGGTGGGTGGCTGCACCTTC. As protein: CATAPEGVGGCTF.

This chain connects TRBV28 to TRBJ1-4; D remains ambiguous. Germline V CDR1 and CDR2: MDHEN, SYDVKM. The V gene lost 2 bases and the J gene lost 4 bases, with 11 bases spanning the gap. The CDR3 runs to 15 residues. CDR3 coding DNA: TGTGCCAGCAGTTTAAGGAGGGCTATTAATGAAAAACTGTTTTTT. Translated: CASSLRRAINEKLFF.

This clonotype occurred many times. CDR3 loop: CSARDRRTNTDTQYF. In nucleotides, the CDR3 is TGCAGTGCTAGAGATCGGCGCACGAACACAGATACGCAGTATTTT. This chain connects TRBV20-1 to TRBJ2-3; D is undetermined. Germline V gives CDR1 DFQATT, CDR2 SNEGSKA (reference sequence). The CDR3 length is 15 residues. V lost 0 bases, J lost 2 bases, and 12 bases lay in between.

This clonotype was seen repeatedly, ten times or more. CDR3 nucleotide sequence: TGTGCCTGGAGTGTATTAGCAGCTGGCACAGATACGCAGTATTTT. This encodes CAWSVLAAGTDTQYF. The chain recombines TRBV30 with TRBJ2-3; no firm D call. V was cut by 0 bases and J by 1 base, with 11 bases left in between. The germline V gene encodes CDR1 GTSNPN and CDR2 SVGIG (reference sequence). CDR3 size: 15 residues.

Many counts were recorded for this clonotype. One junction end disagrees with the germline gene, perhaps due to a read error. This sequence joins TRBV29-1 and TRBJ1-1; 9 bases match TRBD1. CDR3 length: 13 amino acids. The germline V gene encodes CDR1 SQVTM and CDR2 ANQGSEA. CDR3 DNA sequence: TGCAGCGTTCAAACAGGGGGCGCTGGAATGATCCTCTTT. This encodes CSVQTGGAGMILF.

This clonotype came up many times. The chain employs TRBV20-1 and TRBJ1-1; D is unclear. Germline-derived CDR1 and CDR2 are DFQATT and SNEGSKA (reference sequence). The CDR3 totals 12 residues. The ends were cut back, 5 bases at V and 3 bases at J, with 10 bases in the middle. The CDR3 nucleotides are TGCAGTGCTGGGGAAGCGGACACTGAAGCTTTCTTT. Translation gives CSAGEADTEAFF.

The rearrangement links TRBV10-3 to TRBJ2-1; D gene ambiguous. Trimming cost V 10 bases and J 2 bases, with 15 bases left between them. The CDR3 consists of 14 residues. CDR1 is ENHRY, CDR2 SYGVKD, per germline. CDR3 DNA: TGTGCCAGCGTTGGTGGGGTCACCTACAATGAGCAGTTCTTC. Its protein is CASVGGVTYNEQFF.

The V call is TRBV4-1, the J call TRBJ1-2; D is ambiguous. Trimming left V 6 bases short and J 1 base short, with 9 bases between. The V gene's germline CDR1 is MGHRA and CDR2 YSYEKL. The CDR3 is 13 amino acids. The CDR3 DNA reads TGCGCCAGCAGTGAGCACATTAACTATGGCTACACCTTC. This gives the protein CASSEHINYGYTF.

Ten or more counts support this clonotype. The V and J genes are TRBV28 and TRBJ1-4; D perhaps matches TRBD1 (5 bases). Germline V CDR1 and CDR2: MDHEN, SYDVKM. CDR3 length: 12 amino acids. V gave up 10 bases and J gave up 7 bases, with 13 bases separating them. The CDR3 loop is CAIGRGAEKLFF. CDR3 nucleotides: TGTGCCATAGGGAGAGGGGCTGAAAAACTGTTTTTT.